This T cell receptor (beta chain) was sequenced during a study of breast tumors, draining lymph nodes, adjacent tissues. Study conclusions and caveats: Tumor TCR diversity was below lymph nodes but above nontumor tissue.

This clonotype was observed at least ten times. What it recognizes is unknown. Germline V gene data show CDR1 as MNHEY and CDR2 as SVGAGI. V shed 0 bases and J shed 2 bases, with 11 bases lying between them. The CDR3 sequence is 16 residues long. TCRdb processed the multiplex PCR reads anew with MiXCR; each CDR3 protein has one entry. The sample lists roughly 110,000 distinct CDR3 sequences; 30% were seen once. The lymph nodes were axillary draining lymph nodes from breast cancer patients. This receptor was identified in a female donor with breast cancer. Some clones in this sample may be carry-over from other donors' samples. This sequence joins TRBV6-5 and TRBJ2-1; D unclear. Sequencing was carried out using axillary lymph node tissue. The CDR3: CASSYSRNQAYNEQFF. The DNA of the CDR3 is TGTGCCAGCAGTTACTCTAGAAACCAGGCCTACAATGAGCAGTTCTTC.